A selection of T cell receptor beta chains follows, all from one sample in a study of PD-L1 blockade in urothelial cancer. The repertoire was sequenced with immunoSEQ multiplex PCR; TCRdb's copy has only in-frame clones and lacks some. The table records some 76,000 clones, roughly 89% of them present only once. This sample comprised PBMCs, obtained around atezolizumab (anti-PD-L1) treatment. The receptors shown here come from a man aged 60 to 69 with urothelial cancer. Both conserved end residues are part of each CDR3. Fields, in order: V gene, J gene, clone size, D gene, CDR3 DNA, CDR3 protein. The D gene is left open where the match is weak. The size field is filled for only some rows; it gives once, few, many or a size class.

V gene: TRBV5-1
J gene: TRBJ2-3
clone size: once
D gene: -
CDR3 DNA: TGCGCCAGCAGCGGCGGGGAGGGCACAGATACGCAGTATTTT
CDR3 protein: CASSGGEGTDTQYF

V gene: TRBV19
J gene: TRBJ1-5
clone size: -
D gene: -
CDR3 DNA: TGTGCCAGTAGTATGAGGGTAGGGCCCAATCAGCCCCAGCATTTT
CDR3 protein: CASSMRVGPNQPQHF

V gene: TRBV5-1
J gene: TRBJ2-7
clone size: -
D gene: -
CDR3 DNA: TGCGCCAGCAGCCCGGTAGGGACTCAAACCCACGAGCAGTACTTC
CDR3 protein: CASSPVGTQTHEQYF

V gene: TRBV4-3
J gene: TRBJ1-4
clone size: -
D gene: TRBD1
CDR3 DNA: TGCGCCAGCAGCCAAGATAGGGGACAGGGGGGAGAAAAACTGTTTTTT
CDR3 protein: CASSQDRGQGGEKLFF

V gene: TRBV5-1
J gene: TRBJ1-1
clone size: -
D gene: -
CDR3 DNA: TGCGCCAGCAGCACCCGTGGAGGGGTCACTGAAGCTTTCTTT
CDR3 protein: CASSTRGGVTEAFF

V gene: TRBV18
J gene: TRBJ2-5
clone size: -
D gene: TRBD1
CDR3 DNA: TGTGCCAGCTCACCACCGAGGACAGGGTTTTCAGAGACCCAGTACTTC
CDR3 protein: CASSPPRTGFSETQYF

V gene: TRBV7-3
J gene: TRBJ2-2
clone size: -
D gene: -
CDR3 DNA: TGTGCCAGCAGCTTATACCCTGGACAGAGCACCGGGGAGCTGTTTTTT
CDR3 protein: CASSLYPGQSTGELFF

V gene: TRBV28
J gene: TRBJ2-5
clone size: -
D gene: -
CDR3 DNA: TGTGCCAGCAGCCCTGACGGAGGCCGGAAGACCCAGTACTTC
CDR3 protein: CASSPDGGRKTQYF

V gene: TRBV6-1
J gene: TRBJ1-1
clone size: -
D gene: TRBD1
CDR3 DNA: TGTGCCAGCAAAGAACAGGGGGCTAACACTGAAGCTTTCTTT
CDR3 protein: CASKEQGANTEAFF

V gene: TRBV18
J gene: TRBJ2-5
clone size: -
D gene: -
CDR3 DNA: TGTGCCAGCTCACCGGACAGAAGAGAGACCCAGTACTTC
CDR3 protein: CASSPDRRETQYF

V gene: TRBV6-5
J gene: TRBJ2-7
clone size: -
D gene: TRBD1
CDR3 DNA: TGTGCCAGCAGTTACTCGACAGGGGGCTCCTACGAGCAGTACTTC
CDR3 protein: CASSYSTGGSYEQYF

V gene: TRBV18
J gene: TRBJ1-1
clone size: -
D gene: -
CDR3 DNA: TGTGCCAGCTCACCACAACGGACAGAAAACACTGAAGCTTTCTTT
CDR3 protein: CASSPQRTENTEAFF

V gene: TRBV19
J gene: TRBJ2-5
clone size: -
D gene: -
CDR3 DNA: TGTGCCAGTAGTCGGGGGGCCGGGCAAGAGACCCAGTACTTC
CDR3 protein: CASSRGAGQETQYF

V gene: TRBV2
J gene: TRBJ2-7
clone size: once
D gene: -
CDR3 DNA: TGTGCCAGCAGTCGGACAGCCCCCTACGAGCAGTACTTC
CDR3 protein: CASSRTAPYEQYF

V gene: TRBV7-2
J gene: TRBJ1-6
clone size: -
D gene: TRBD1
CDR3 DNA: TGTGCCAGCAGCTTACGGCCCGTAGGGGGCGATCTTAATTCACCCCTCCACTTT
CDR3 protein: CASSLRPVGGDLNSPLHF

V gene: TRBV5-4
J gene: TRBJ2-3
clone size: -
D gene: TRBD1
CDR3 DNA: TGTGCCAGCAGCTTGAACAGGGGGCCCCGCACAGATACGCAGTATTTT
CDR3 protein: CASSLNRGPRTDTQYF

V gene: TRBV7-8
J gene: TRBJ2-1
clone size: few
D gene: -
CDR3 DNA: TGTGCCAGCAGCCCGCCGACGGGCAATGAGCAGTTCTTC
CDR3 protein: CASSPPTGNEQFF

V gene: TRBV27
J gene: TRBJ2-5
clone size: -
D gene: -
CDR3 DNA: TGTGCCAGCAGAACATACGCGGGAGAGACCCAGTACTTC
CDR3 protein: CASRTYAGETQYF

V gene: TRBV10-2
J gene: TRBJ1-1
clone size: -
D gene: -
CDR3 DNA: TGCGCCAGCAGTGAGACAGGGAACACTGAAGCTTTCTTT
CDR3 protein: CASSETGNTEAFF

V gene: TRBV6-1
J gene: TRBJ1-5
clone size: many
D gene: TRBD1
CDR3 DNA: TGTGCCAGCAGTGGGGAGACAGGGGGGAATCAGCCCCAGCATTTT
CDR3 protein: CASSGETGGNQPQHF

V gene: TRBV15
J gene: TRBJ2-5
clone size: once
D gene: TRBD2
CDR3 DNA: TGTGCCACCAGCGGCCCCAGGACCAGCGGGGCGACAAACCAAGAGACCCAGTACTTC
CDR3 protein: CATSGPRTSGATNQETQYF

V gene: TRBV18
J gene: TRBJ2-5
clone size: -
D gene: -
CDR3 DNA: TGTGCCAGCTCACCGTCTGGTGTCGCGGGGAAAGAGACCCAGTACTTC
CDR3 protein: CASSPSGVAGKETQYF

V gene: TRBV27
J gene: TRBJ2-5
clone size: once
D gene: TRBD2
CDR3 DNA: TGTGCCAGCAGGGGGCGGGGGGCGGGGGAAGAGACCCAGTACTTC
CDR3 protein: CASRGRGAGEETQYF

V gene: TRBV4-3
J gene: TRBJ2-5
clone size: -
D gene: TRBD2
CDR3 DNA: TGCGCCAGCAGCCCCTCCGGGCTAGCGGGAGGGACAGAGACCCAGTACTTC
CDR3 protein: CASSPSGLAGGTETQYF

V gene: TRBV7-9
J gene: TRBJ2-7
clone size: -
D gene: TRBD1
CDR3 DNA: TGTGCCAGCAGCTCGGACAGGGGGAAGCAGTACTTC
CDR3 protein: CASSSDRGKQYF

V gene: TRBV10-2
J gene: TRBJ1-5
clone size: -
D gene: -
CDR3 DNA: TGCGCCAGCAGCTCGGGGTACGGTCATCAGCCCCAGCATTTT
CDR3 protein: CASSSGYGHQPQHF

V gene: TRBV25-1
J gene: TRBJ2-5
clone size: -
D gene: -
CDR3 DNA: TGTGCCAGCAGTGAATGGGGGGGCATAACCATCCAAGAGACCCAGTACTTC
CDR3 protein: CASSEWGGITIQETQYF

V gene: TRBV4-3
J gene: TRBJ1-2
clone size: few
D gene: -
CDR3 DNA: TGCGCCAGCAGCCAAGATATCACACCTCCTTTCTATGGCTACACCTTC
CDR3 protein: CASSQDITPPFYGYTF

V gene: TRBV6-6
J gene: TRBJ1-2
clone size: -
D gene: TRBD1
CDR3 DNA: TGTGCCAGCAGTCGGGGACAGGGGTCCGCCTTC
CDR3 protein: CASSRGQGSAF

V gene: TRBV5-1
J gene: TRBJ2-4
clone size: -
D gene: TRBD1
CDR3 DNA: TGCGCCAGCAGCTCGGAACCGGGACAGGGGGCAAGGAACATTCAGTACTTC
CDR3 protein: CASSSEPGQGARNIQYF

V gene: TRBV4-1
J gene: TRBJ2-3
clone size: -
D gene: TRBD2
CDR3 DNA: TGCGCCAGCAGCCAAGACTCTAGCGGGGGCTCAGATACGCAGTATTTT
CDR3 protein: CASSQDSSGGSDTQYF

V gene: TRBV5-4
J gene: TRBJ1-3
clone size: -
D gene: TRBD1
CDR3 DNA: TGTGCCAGCAGCAGCGGACAGGACAACTCTGGAAACACCATATATTTT
CDR3 protein: CASSSGQDNSGNTIYF

V gene: TRBV5-1
J gene: TRBJ2-3
clone size: -
D gene: TRBD2
CDR3 DNA: TGCGCCAGCAGCTTGGGGACTAGCCTTCTCACAGATACGCAGTATTTT
CDR3 protein: CASSLGTSLLTDTQYF

V gene: TRBV18
J gene: TRBJ2-3
clone size: -
D gene: TRBD2
CDR3 DNA: TGTGCCAGCTCACCGGTAGCGGGAGCAGATACGCAGTATTTT
CDR3 protein: CASSPVAGADTQYF

V gene: TRBV4-3
J gene: TRBJ2-1
clone size: -
D gene: TRBD2
CDR3 DNA: TGCGCCAGCAGCCCCGGACTAGTCTACAATGAGCAGTTCTTC
CDR3 protein: CASSPGLVYNEQFF

V gene: TRBV10-1
J gene: TRBJ2-7
clone size: -
D gene: -
CDR3 DNA: TGCGCCAGCAGTTCCGTCGCGTCTGATGGGGAGAAGTACTTC
CDR3 protein: CASSSVASDGEKYF

V gene: TRBV2
J gene: TRBJ2-7
clone size: once
D gene: -
CDR3 DNA: TGTGCCAGCACCATGGAGACCGCGCGGCAGTACTTC
CDR3 protein: CASTMETARQYF

V gene: TRBV7-8
J gene: TRBJ2-7
clone size: -
D gene: -
CDR3 DNA: TGTGCCAGCAGCCCTCGTGGAGAAGTCACCTACGAGCAGTACTTC
CDR3 protein: CASSPRGEVTYEQYF

V gene: TRBV29-1
J gene: TRBJ2-3
clone size: -
D gene: -
CDR3 DNA: TGCAGCGTTGGAGGTCAGGGGCTGACAGATACGCAGTATTTT
CDR3 protein: CSVGGQGLTDTQYF

V gene: TRBV7-9
J gene: TRBJ1-3
clone size: -
D gene: TRBD1
CDR3 DNA: TGTGCCAGCAGCGTATTATCGGGACAGGGCCTCAACACCATATATTTT
CDR3 protein: CASSVLSGQGLNTIYF

V gene: TRBV6-5
J gene: TRBJ2-7
clone size: -
D gene: -
CDR3 DNA: TGTGCCAGCAGTTCAGCGCCGATTTACGAGCAGTACTTC
CDR3 protein: CASSSAPIYEQYF

V gene: TRBV28
J gene: TRBJ1-2
clone size: -
D gene: TRBD1
CDR3 DNA: TGTGCCAGCAGAGCGCCGGGACAGGGATTTCTTTATGGCTACACCTTC
CDR3 protein: CASRAPGQGFLYGYTF

V gene: TRBV10-1
J gene: TRBJ2-7
clone size: -
D gene: -
CDR3 DNA: TGCGCCAGCAGTGAGTCCGGCAGGGACTACGAGCAGTACTTC
CDR3 protein: CASSESGRDYEQYF

V gene: TRBV6-5
J gene: TRBJ1-3
clone size: -
D gene: -
CDR3 DNA: TGTGCCAGCAGTTATTCCGGGAAAGGGTACACCATATATTTT
CDR3 protein: CASSYSGKGYTIYF

V gene: TRBV6-1
J gene: TRBJ2-7
clone size: -
D gene: TRBD1
CDR3 DNA: TGTGCCAGCAGGACCCTGGGACAGGGCTACGAGCAGTACTTC
CDR3 protein: CASRTLGQGYEQYF

V gene: TRBV7-9
J gene: TRBJ2-1
clone size: once
D gene: TRBD2
CDR3 DNA: TGTGCCAGCAGCTTAAATATAGCGGGTCCCGACAATGAGCAGTTCTTC
CDR3 protein: CASSLNIAGPDNEQFF

V gene: TRBV7-3
J gene: TRBJ2-7
clone size: -
D gene: -
CDR3 DNA: TGTGCCAGCAGCTTAAAGACAGTAGGTTACCACGAGCAGTACTTC
CDR3 protein: CASSLKTVGYHEQYF

V gene: TRBV6-5
J gene: TRBJ2-7
clone size: once
D gene: TRBD1
CDR3 DNA: TGTGCCAGCAGTTACTCGAGGGACAGGGACTACGAGCAGTACTTC
CDR3 protein: CASSYSRDRDYEQYF

V gene: TRBV10-3
J gene: TRBJ2-7
clone size: once
D gene: TRBD2
CDR3 DNA: TGTGCCATCAGTGAGTTGGCTAGCGGGGCCGAGCAGTACTTC
CDR3 protein: CAISELASGAEQYF

V gene: TRBV21-1
J gene: TRBJ1-1
clone size: -
D gene: -
CDR3 DNA: TGTGCCAGCAGTCCACTCCGGCGGGGGATCACTGAAGCTTTCTTT
CDR3 protein: CASSPLRRGITEAFF

V gene: TRBV4-3
J gene: TRBJ2-7
clone size: once
D gene: TRBD2
CDR3 DNA: TGCGCCAGCAGCCAAGCCTACAGGACTAGCGGGAGCTACGAGCAGTACTTC
CDR3 protein: CASSQAYRTSGSYEQYF

V gene: TRBV25-1
J gene: TRBJ2-5
clone size: -
D gene: -
CDR3 DNA: TGTGCCAGCAGTGATTCCAGCGTTCAAGAGACCCAGTACTTC
CDR3 protein: CASSDSSVQETQYF

V gene: TRBV2
J gene: TRBJ2-7
clone size: -
D gene: TRBD1
CDR3 DNA: TGTGCCAGCACCGTCGGACAGGGCGACGAGCAGTACTTC
CDR3 protein: CASTVGQGDEQYF

V gene: TRBV7-9
J gene: TRBJ2-3
clone size: -
D gene: TRBD2
CDR3 DNA: TGTGCCAGCAGCCACACGCTGGGTCTAGCGGGGGCCACAGATACGCAGTATTTT
CDR3 protein: CASSHTLGLAGATDTQYF

V gene: TRBV19
J gene: TRBJ1-1
clone size: -
D gene: TRBD1
CDR3 DNA: TGTGCCAGTCAAATCGGGTGGGGACAGGTTAACACTGAAGCTTTCTTT
CDR3 protein: CASQIGWGQVNTEAFF